The 22 T cell receptor beta chains listed next were all sequenced from one sample in a study of blood T cell repertoires in COVID-19. Assay: immunoSEQ multiplex PCR; the TCRdb copy retains only in-frame clones and omits some. The data hold under 130,000 clones, with 70% to 90% observed a single time. The sequenced sample consisted of peripheral blood. These receptors came from a human donor in a cohort sampled during active COVID-19.

This chain links TRBV11-3 with TRBJ2-1, with D possibly matching TRBD2 (6 bases). V dropped 5 bases and J dropped 8 bases, with 19 bases sitting between them. The CDR3 runs to 15 residues. CDR1 is SGHNT, CDR2 YENEEA, per germline. Here the CDR3 reads CASSPAGTPRDEQFF. In DNA, the CDR3 is TGTGCCAGCAGCCCTGCGGGGACCCCCAGGGATGAGCAGTTCTTC.

This CDR3 is CASRETVATNEKLFF. In DNA, the CDR3 is TGTGCCAGCAGAGAGACAGTTGCAACTAATGAAAAACTGTTTTTT. V and J are TRBV7-2 and TRBJ1-4, with D perhaps matching TRBD1 (5 bases). Germline loops: CDR1 SGHTA, CDR2 FQGNSA. V lost 6 bases to trimming and J lost 0 bases, with 11 bases between them. The CDR3 covers 15 residues.

CDR3 residues: CATTPREGSRAGEQYF. In DNA, the CDR3 is TGTGCCACCACCCCCCGGGAGGGCTCTCGAGCGGGCGAGCAGTACTTC. V gene TRBV24-1 combines with J gene TRBJ2-7, with 8 bases that match TRBD2. The length of the CDR3 is 16 residues. Germline V lookup: CDR1 KGHDR, CDR2 SFDVKD. V lost 8 bases, J lost 6 bases, and 17 bases stayed unmatched.

The rearrangement links TRBV7-9 to TRBJ2-7; 8 nucleotides line up with TRBD1. The CDR3 runs 15 residues. Germline lookup yields CDR1 SEHNR and CDR2 FQNEAQ (reference sequence). V gave up 0 bases and J gave up 9 bases; unmatched junction bases: 10. The CDR3 bases are TGTGCCAGCAGCTTAGCGCTCGGGACAGGTCCCCCGCAGTACTTC. Its translation: CASSLALGTGPPQYF.

The chain recombines TRBV14 with TRBJ2-7, with D possibly TRBD1 on 5 matching bases. Germline lookup yields CDR1 SGHDN and CDR2 FVKESK. V was trimmed by 5 bases and J by 4 bases, leaving 9 bases between them. This CDR3 contains 12 residues. The CDR3 reads CASSITGYEQYF. CDR3 DNA: TGTGCCAGCAGCATTACAGGTTACGAGCAGTACTTC.

The chain employs TRBV19 and TRBJ1-4; D is undetermined. There are 12 residues in the CDR3. Trimming left V 3 bases short and J 8 bases short, with 7 bases between. Germline CDR1 reads LNHDA; CDR2 reads SQIVND (reference sequence). The chain's CDR3 is CASSIRGEKLFF. The CDR3 region has the DNA TGTGCCAGTAGTATTAGAGGAGAAAAACTGTTTTTT.

The chain links TRBV5-1 to TRBJ2-1, with D unclear. The V and J ends lost 2 bases and 6 bases respectively, with 9 bases between them. Germline V gives CDR1 SGHRS, CDR2 YFSETQ. This CDR3 spans 13 amino acids. The CDR3 is CASSLVVGNEQFF. CDR3 nucleotides: TGCGCCAGCAGCTTAGTAGTCGGCAATGAGCAGTTCTTC.

The chain links TRBV11-2 to TRBJ2-7; 8 nucleotides align to TRBD1. CDR3 size: 15 residues. V was pared by 1 base and J by 3 bases, with 5 bases of the junction left unmatched. The V gene's germline CDR1 is SGHAT and CDR2 FQNNGV. The CDR3, as DNA: TGTGCCAGCAGCTTAGGCCCAGGGGGCATCTACGAGCAGTACTTC. This translates into CASSLGPGGIYEQYF.

The chain carries TRBV4-3 and TRBJ2-1; no firm D call. Trimming shortened V by 2 bases and J by 2 bases, and 10 bases separated the two germline ends. Germline-derived CDR1 and CDR2 are LGHNA and YSLEER. There are 15 residues in the CDR3. The CDR3 loop reads CASSQTHPPYNEQFF. CDR3 nucleotide sequence: TGCGCCAGCAGCCAAACACACCCTCCCTACAATGAGCAGTTCTTC.

In this sample, this clone turned up once. V usage is TRBV9 and J usage is TRBJ2-7, with 7 bases matching TRBD2. The V gene's germline CDR1 is SGDLS and CDR2 YYNGEE. V lost 0 bases, J lost 0 bases, and 3 bases stayed unmatched. CDR3 size: 15 residues. CDR3 coding DNA: TGTGCCAGCAGCGTAGGGGAGGGGATCTCCTACGAGCAGTACTTC. Translation: CASSVGEGISYEQYF. The entire variable domain, with the rest obtained from reference TRBV9 and TRBJ2-7, is as follows: DSGVTQTPKHLITATGQRVTLRCSPRSGDLSVYWYQQSLDQGLQFLIQYYNGEERAKGNILERFSAQQFPDLHSELNLSSLELGDSALYFCASSVGEGISYEQYFGPGTRLTVT.

There are a few counts of this clone. The genes are TRBV30 and TRBJ1-5; TRBD1 is a possible D gene (6 bases). V lost 2 bases, J lost 7 bases, and 15 bases lay in between. The germline gives CDR1 GTSNPN, CDR2 SVGIG (reference sequence). CDR3 length equals 14 residues. The CDR3 DNA reads as TGTGCCTGGAGTCAGGGCAGGGACAACCAGCCCCAGCATTTT. Protein product: CAWSQGRDNQPQHF.

The chain is built from TRBV5-4 and TRBJ2-5; tentative D call: TRBD2 (6 bases). The CDR3 runs to 14 residues. Germline loops: CDR1 SGHNT, CDR2 YYREEE (reference sequence). The V gene lost 3 bases and the J gene lost 5 bases, with 14 bases spanning the gap. CDR3: CASSSRRGAETQYF. The CDR3 region has the DNA TGTGCCAGCAGCTCACGGAGGGGCGCGGAGACCCAGTACTTC.

This chain connects TRBV30 to TRBJ2-7, with a tentative D call TRBD1 (6 bases). Deletions cut 2 bases from V and 3 bases from J, with 11 bases between. Germline-derived CDR1 and CDR2 are GTSNPN and SVGIG (reference sequence). CDR3 length equals 13 residues. The CDR3, as DNA: TGTGCCTGGAGTAACAGGGCCCGCTACGAGCAGTACTTC. Protein product: CAWSNRARYEQYF.

The V gene is TRBV5-4, the J gene TRBJ1-1; 9 positions agree with TRBD1. The CDR3 sequence is 17 residues long. Germline V gives CDR1 SGHNT, CDR2 YYREEE (reference sequence). Trimming at V came to 4 bases and at J to 2 bases, leaving 12 bases not matched to a gene. CDR3 in amino acids: CASSPTGTGRPNTEAFF. The CDR3 nucleotides read TGTGCCAGCAGCCCGACCGGGACAGGGAGACCAAACACTGAAGCTTTCTTT.

The chain joins TRBV5-1 to TRBJ2-3; TRBD2 agrees at 7 bases. The germline V gene has CDR1 SGHRS and CDR2 YFSETQ. Trimming cost V 4 bases and J 1 base; bases outside gene matches: 9. The CDR3 sequence is 16 residues long. CDR3 coding DNA: TGCGCCAGCAGCCCGGGACTAAACTGGGGCACAGATACGCAGTATTTT. It codes for CASSPGLNWGTDTQYF.

This chain uses TRBV10-1 with TRBJ2-3; 9 nucleotides agree with TRBD2. CDR3 length: 16 amino acids. V lost 6 bases to trimming and J lost 2 bases; unmatched junction nucleotides: 9. The germline CDR1 and CDR2 sequences are WNHNN and SYGVQD (reference sequence). The CDR3 DNA is TGCGCCAGCAGCGGCCGGCGCGGGGGGGTCACAGATACGCAGTATTTT. Its protein is CASSGRRGGVTDTQYF.

V gene TRBV6-5 combines with J gene TRBJ2-4; TRBD1 agrees at 11 bases. Germline CDR1 is MNHEY and CDR2 is SVGAGI. Trimming at V came to 4 bases and at J to 6 bases, leaving 8 bases not matched to a gene. The CDR3 is 16 amino acids. This chain's CDR3 is CASSSPTGTGGNIQYF. The CDR3 DNA sequence: TGTGCCAGCAGTTCCCCCACCGGGACAGGGGGAAACATTCAGTACTTC.

The V and J genes are TRBV6-2 or TRBV6-3 and TRBJ1-1; D gene uncertain. This CDR3 has 13 residues. CDR1 is MNHEY, CDR2 SVGEGT, per germline. V dropped 6 bases and J dropped 1 base, with 9 bases sitting between them. The CDR3 DNA follows: TGTGCCAGCAGCTATACAGAGAACACTGAAGCTTTCTTT. Translation: CASSYTENTEAFF.

The J gene is TRBJ2-7, the V gene TRBV6-1, with TRBD1 identical over 8 bases. Losses at the gene ends were 8 bases for V and 5 bases for J; bases not matched to a gene: 8. Germline V gene lookup returns CDR1 MNHNS and CDR2 SASEGT. This CDR3 has 13 amino acids. The DNA of the CDR3 is TGTGCCAGCGCTTGGACAGGGAGGAACGAGCAGTACTTC. This codes for CASAWTGRNEQYF.

This CDR3 is CASSSQGTGNQPQHF. For the CDR3, the DNA is TGTGCCAGCAGTTCCCAGGGTACGGGCAATCAGCCCCAGCATTTT. The chain employs TRBV6-5 and TRBJ1-5, with D perhaps matching TRBD1 (5 bases). With 4 bases removed from V and 2 bases from J, the gap between germline ends came to 12 bases. This CDR3 contains 15 residues. Germline loops: CDR1 MNHEY, CDR2 SVGAGI.

The rearrangement uses TRBV10-2 and TRBJ1-5; no reliable D call. CDR1 is WSHSY and CDR2 is SAAADI in the germline V gene. The CDR3 has 15 residues. Trimming removed 3 bases from V and 4 bases from J, with 13 bases in between. The CDR3 DNA reads TGCGCCAGCAGTGAAGCGGCCAGGCTTAATCAGCCCCAGCATTTT. Translation gives CASSEAARLNQPQHF.

The rearrangement joins TRBV2 to TRBJ2-2; tentatively, D is TRBD1 (6 bases). Germline loops: CDR1 SNHLY, CDR2 FYNNEI. The CDR3 runs to 14 residues. The V end lost 6 bases, the J end lost 1 base, and 9 bases lay between the germline ends. CDR3 DNA sequence: TGTGCCAGCAGAGGGGGAGTGAACACCGGGGAGCTGTTTTTT. Translating gives CASRGGVNTGELFF.